A single sample is the source of the 26 T cell receptor beta chains below, sequenced in a study of blood T cell repertoires in COVID-19. Repertoires were generated with immunoSEQ multiplex PCR, while TCRdb's copy carries only in-frame clones and drops some. The sample lists over 200,000 clones, over 70% occurring once. The specimen sequenced was peripheral blood. The origin of the receptors is a man in his forties with acute or convalescent COVID-19.

The chain uses TRBV6-2 or TRBV6-3 and TRBJ1-6; D gene unclear. CDR3 size: 12 residues. The ends were cut back, 2 bases at V and 13 bases at J, with 9 bases in the middle. Germline V gene data show CDR1 as MNHEY and CDR2 as SVGEGT. CDR3 amino acids: CASSYAEAPLHF. CDR3 nucleotides: TGTGCCAGCAGTTACGCCGAGGCGCCCCTCCACTTT.

The chain joins TRBV19 to TRBJ1-1; D may be TRBD1 (6 bases). The V gene's germline CDR1 is LNHDA and CDR2 SQIVND (reference sequence). The CDR3 extends over 16 amino acids. Trimming stripped 1 base from V and 4 bases from J, with 16 bases between. CDR3 amino acids: CASSIATGILGTEAFF. In nucleotides, the CDR3 is TGTGCCAGTAGTATAGCCACAGGGATATTAGGCACTGAAGCTTTCTTT.

This clone appeared a single time. The chain has TRBV11-2 and TRBJ2-7; D may be TRBD2 (6 bases). Germline CDR1 SGHAT, CDR2 FQNNGV. Trimming left V 5 bases short and J 4 bases short, with 18 bases between. The CDR3 has 15 residues. Written as DNA, the CDR3 is TGTGCCAGCAGCATAGTGGGGGACTGGGCGTACGAGCAGTACTTC. Translation gives CASSIVGDWAYEQYF.

In this sample, this clone turned up once. This sample includes further DNA sequences coding for the same CDR3. The chain is built from TRBV5-4 and TRBJ1-1, with D maybe TRBD1 (6 bases). Trimming stripped 0 bases from V and 1 base from J, with 10 bases between. The CDR3 spans 15 residues. Germline V CDR1 and CDR2: SGHNT, YYREEE (reference sequence). DNA for the CDR3: TGTGCCAGCAGCTTGGGTACAGGGCGGAACACTGAAGCTTTCTTT. It specifies CASSLGTGRNTEAFF.

The chain recombines TRBV2 with TRBJ2-6; tentatively, D is TRBD1 (5 bases). The germline CDR1 and CDR2 sequences are SNHLY and FYNNEI. V was clipped by 6 bases and J by 3 bases, with 18 bases between them. This CDR3 is 17 amino acids long. CDR3 sequence: CASSQGPGFGGANVLTF. The CDR3 region has the DNA TGTGCCAGCAGCCAAGGGCCAGGGTTTGGTGGGGCCAACGTCCTGACTTTC.

This sequence joins TRBV9 and TRBJ2-5; 7 bases match TRBD2. Germline trimming cut 0 bases from V and 5 bases from J; bases unmatched to any gene: 7. CDR3 length equals 15 residues. Germline lookup yields CDR1 SGDLS and CDR2 YYNGEE. CDR3 loop: CASSVEAGVGETQYF. DNA of the CDR3: TGTGCCAGCAGCGTAGAGGCGGGAGTGGGGGAGACCCAGTACTTC.

The V gene is TRBV4-1, the J gene TRBJ2-7, with D maybe TRBD2 (6 bases). CDR1 MGHRA and CDR2 YSYEKL come from the germline V gene. CDR3 length equals 16 residues. V was trimmed by 4 bases and J by 2 bases, leaving 18 bases between them. Here the CDR3 DNA reads TGCGCCAGCAGCCTCCGAGGTGGTAGCGGCACCTACGAGCAGTACTTC. The encoded protein is CASSLRGGSGTYEQYF.

The J gene is TRBJ2-1, the V gene TRBV30; D is unclear. V lost 7 bases and J 0 bases, leaving 4 bases between the germline ends. There are 11 residues in the CDR3. The germline CDR1 and CDR2 sequences are GTSNPN and SVGIG (reference sequence). CDR3 region: CAFNSYNEQFF. CDR3 coding DNA: TGTGCCTTCAACTCCTACAATGAGCAGTTCTTC.

V gene TRBV28 combines with J gene TRBJ1-2; 8 bases line up with TRBD1. CDR1 is MDHEN, CDR2 SYDVKM, per germline. V was clipped by 10 bases and J by 4 bases; unmatched bases: 14. This CDR3 has 15 amino acids. CDR3 nucleotides: TGTGCCACCCTCCTCCGCATAGGACAGGGCTATGGCTACACCTTC. Its translation is CATLLRIGQGYGYTF.

The chain uses TRBV7-3 and TRBJ1-4, with 7 bases lining up with TRBD1. Looked up from germline, CDR1 is SGHTA and CDR2 is FQGTGA. CDR3 length equals 14 residues. V trimming: 2 bases; J trimming: 7 bases; junction bases outside the gene matches: 4. CDR3 protein: CASSLDRVTEKLFF. The CDR3 DNA follows: TGTGCCAGCAGCTTAGACAGGGTAACTGAAAAACTGTTTTTT.

The rearrangement joins TRBV10-1 to TRBJ2-2; TRBD1 might be the D (5 bases). The CDR3 covers 17 residues. The germline CDR1 and CDR2 sequences are WNHNN and SYGVQD (reference sequence). V gave up 0 bases and J gave up 2 bases, with 13 bases separating them. CDR3 amino acids: CASSESGQGTNTGELFF. DNA for the CDR3: TGCGCCAGCAGTGAGTCAGGTCAGGGCACCAACACCGGGGAGCTGTTTTTT.

The V call is TRBV29-1, the J call TRBJ2-1; TRBD2 is a possible D gene (6 bases). The CDR3 length is 13 residues. Germline lookup yields CDR1 SQVTM and CDR2 ANQGSEA. Trimming shortened V by 3 bases and J by 2 bases, and 8 bases separated the two germline ends. In DNA, the CDR3 is TGCAGCGTTGACAGGGAGGCCTACAATGAGCAGTTCTTC. Residues: CSVDREAYNEQFF.

This clone showed up just once. V gene TRBV7-2 combines with J gene TRBJ1-6; perhaps TRBD1 as D (6 bases). V was trimmed by 1 base and J by 16 bases, leaving 14 bases between them. The CDR3 sequence is 13 residues long. Per germline, CDR1 SGHTA and CDR2 FQGNSA. The CDR3 DNA reads as TGTGCCAGCAGCTTAGAAGAGGGGGTCTCTCTCCACTTT. Its translation: CASSLEEGVSLHF.

The chain couples TRBV6-5 to TRBJ2-2; D is unclear. The CDR3 spans 14 residues. Germline loops: CDR1 MNHEY, CDR2 SVGAGI. V shed 7 bases and J shed 7 bases, with 16 bases lying between them. CDR3 loop: CASNGGANDGELFF. The CDR3 region has the DNA TGTGCCAGCAACGGTGGAGCGAACGACGGGGAGCTGTTTTTT.

V gene TRBV30 combines with J gene TRBJ1-1, with 7 bases identical to TRBD1. The germline V gene encodes CDR1 GTSNPN and CDR2 SVGIG (reference sequence). The CDR3 is 13 residues long. The V gene end was trimmed by 4 bases and the J gene end by 7 bases; junction bases not matched to a gene: 9. The CDR3 loop reads CAWTGTGVDEAFF. DNA for the CDR3: TGTGCCTGGACGGGAACAGGGGTGGATGAAGCTTTCTTT. The variable domain in full, completed from reference TRBV30 and TRBJ1-1, reads SQTIHQWPATLVQPVGSPLSLECTVEGTSNPNLYWYRQAAGRGLQLLFYSVGIGQISSEVPQNLSASRPQDRQFILSSKKLLLSDSGFYLCAWTGTGVDEAFFGQGTRLTVV.

The chain carries TRBV7-8 and TRBJ1-5, with D possibly matching TRBD1 (5 bases). The length of the CDR3 is 15 residues. Germline lookup yields CDR1 SGHVS and CDR2 FQNEAQ. Between the trimmed V and J ends, which lost 0 bases and 4 bases, there was a span of 10 bases. DNA of the CDR3: TGTGCCAGCAGCTTAGCGTACAGGCTGAATCAGCCCCAGCATTTT. Translated, it gives CASSLAYRLNQPQHF.

This clone was observed a few times. The rearrangement joins TRBV19 to TRBJ1-5; D unresolved. The germline CDR1 and CDR2 sequences are LNHDA and SQIVND (reference sequence). Trimming stripped 3 bases from V and 1 base from J, with 19 bases between. The CDR3 spans 18 residues. The CDR3 DNA follows: TGTGCCAGTAGTATTATCGGCACCCCGTCGGGGAGCAATCAGCCCCAGCATTTT. Residues: CASSIIGTPSGSNQPQHF.

The chain combines TRBV12-3 or TRBV12-4 with TRBJ1-1; D not certain. CDR3 length: 13 residues. Trimming removed 3 bases from V and 6 bases from J, with 11 bases in between. The CDR3 sequence: CASSLRRLAEAFF. CDR3 in DNA: TGTGCCAGCAGTTTGAGACGTCTAGCTGAAGCTTTCTTT.

This chain joins TRBV25-1 and TRBJ2-3; D gene ambiguous. Germline V gives CDR1 MGHDK, CDR2 SYGVNS. The CDR3 has 11 amino acids. V dropped 10 bases and J dropped 4 bases, with 9 bases sitting between them. CDR3 DNA: TGTGCCACGGGTCCGGCAGATACGCAGTATTTT. This translates into CATGPADTQYF.

The V call is TRBV6-5, the J call TRBJ2-1; 13 nucleotides line up with TRBD2. CDR1 and CDR2 (germline): MNHEY, SVGAGI. CDR3 length: 16 residues. Trimming took 0 bases from V and 8 from J; bases not matched to a gene: 4. Written as DNA, the CDR3 is TGTGCCAGCAGTTACTCACTGACTAGCGGGGGGTATGAGCAGTTCTTC. This sequence encodes CASSYSLTSGGYEQFF.

This clone has a handful of counts. The chain carries TRBV7-8 and TRBJ2-1, with 14 bases lining up with TRBD2. Germline trimming cut 5 bases from V and 7 bases from J; bases unmatched to any gene: 7. The length of the CDR3 is 16 residues. Germline loops: CDR1 SGHVS, CDR2 FQNEAQ. The CDR3 region is CASSTGLAGEANEQFF. CDR3 bases: TGTGCCAGCAGCACGGGACTAGCGGGAGAGGCTAATGAGCAGTTCTTC.

This chain links TRBV3-1 (or the pseudogene TRBV3-2) with TRBJ1-5; 7 nucleotides match TRBD1. V lost 1 base and J lost 10; bases outside the gene matches: 22. This CDR3 has 19 amino acids. CDR1 is LGHDT and CDR2 is YNNKEL in the germline V gene (reference sequence). CDR3 coding DNA: TGTGCCAGCAGCCAAGGAACCCCACAGGGGAGAGGGACAACTCTCCCCCAGCATTTT. This translates into CASSQGTPQGRGTTLPQHF.

This clone has more than one count but fewer than ten. This chain uses TRBV6-5 with TRBJ2-3, with TRBD2 identical over 12 bases. The germline V gene has CDR1 MNHEY and CDR2 SVGAGI. V was clipped by 4 bases and J by 6 bases; unmatched bases: 5. The CDR3 is 15 amino acids. The CDR3, as DNA: TGTGCCAGCAGTTCGACTAGCGGGAGCGGGGATACGCAGTATTTT. Protein sequence: CASSSTSGSGDTQYF.

V is TRBV7-2 and J is TRBJ2-7; 10 positions agree with TRBD2. Trimming removed 4 bases from V and 1 base from J; junction bases left unmatched: 4. CDR3 length equals 15 residues. Germline V CDR1 and CDR2: SGHTA, FQGNSA. The CDR3 is CASSSRGLASYEQYF. The CDR3 DNA follows: TGTGCCAGCAGCTCAAGGGGACTAGCGTCCTACGAGCAGTACTTC.

The J gene is TRBJ1-5, the V gene TRBV7-2; no clear D. Germline CDR1 SGHTA, CDR2 FQGNSA. V lost 0 bases and J 7 bases, leaving 13 bases between the germline ends. The CDR3 sequence is 15 residues long. CDR3: CASSLATAYNQPQHF. The DNA of the CDR3 is TGTGCCAGCAGCTTAGCCACAGCATACAACCAGCCCCAGCATTTT.

This chain joins TRBV29-1 and TRBJ1-4; D is ambiguous. The germline V gene has CDR1 SQVTM and CDR2 ANQGSEA. Trimming took 4 bases from V and 8 from J, leaving 11 bases between them. The CDR3 extends over 12 amino acids. The CDR3 loop is CSVGHNGEKLFF. The CDR3 DNA sequence: TGCAGCGTTGGACATAACGGAGAAAAACTGTTTTTT. The variable domain in full, completed from reference TRBV29-1 and TRBJ1-4, reads SAVISQKPSRDICQRGTSLTIQCQVDSQVTMMFWYRQQPGQSLTLIATANQGSEATYESGFVIDKFPISRPNLTFSTLTVSNMSPEDSSIYLCSVGHNGEKLFFGSGTQLSVL.